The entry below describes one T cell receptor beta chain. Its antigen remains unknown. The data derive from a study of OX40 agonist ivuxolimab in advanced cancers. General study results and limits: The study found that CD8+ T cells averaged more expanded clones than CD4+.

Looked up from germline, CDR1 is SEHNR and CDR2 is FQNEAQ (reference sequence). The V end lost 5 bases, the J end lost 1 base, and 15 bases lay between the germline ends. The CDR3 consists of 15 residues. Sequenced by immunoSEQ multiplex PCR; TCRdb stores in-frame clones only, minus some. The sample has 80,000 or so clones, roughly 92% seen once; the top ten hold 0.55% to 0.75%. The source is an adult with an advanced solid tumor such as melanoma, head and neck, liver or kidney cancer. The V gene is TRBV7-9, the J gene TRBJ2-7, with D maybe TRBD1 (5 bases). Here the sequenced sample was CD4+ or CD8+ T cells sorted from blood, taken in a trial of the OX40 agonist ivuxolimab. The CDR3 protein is CASSHQDSPSYEQYF. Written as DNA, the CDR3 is TGTGCCAGCAGCCATCAAGACAGCCCATCCTACGAGCAGTACTTC.